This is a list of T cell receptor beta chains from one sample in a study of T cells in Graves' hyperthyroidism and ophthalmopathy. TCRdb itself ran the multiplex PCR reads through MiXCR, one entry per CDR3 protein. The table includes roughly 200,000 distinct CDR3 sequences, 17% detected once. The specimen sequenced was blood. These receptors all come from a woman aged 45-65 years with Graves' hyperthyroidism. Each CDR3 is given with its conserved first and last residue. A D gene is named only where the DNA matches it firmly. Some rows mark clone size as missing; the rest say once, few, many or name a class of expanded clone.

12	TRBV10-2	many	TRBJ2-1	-	CASSVIEREQFF	TGCGCCAGCAGTGTAATAGAGCGGGAGCAGTTCTTC
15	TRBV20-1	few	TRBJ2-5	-	CSATPGITLAETQYF	TGCAGTGCTACTCCCGGGATTACCCTCGCAGAGACCCAGTACTTC
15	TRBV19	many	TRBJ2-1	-	CASRPDRTVNNEQFF	TGTGCCAGTAGACCGGACAGAACCGTGAACAATGAGCAGTTCTTC
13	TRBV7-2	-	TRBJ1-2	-	CASSQDRPNGYTF	TGTGCCAGCAGCCAAGACAGGCCCAATGGCTACACCTTC
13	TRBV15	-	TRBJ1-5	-	CATSRQGNQPQHF	TGTGCCACCAGCAGACAGGGCAATCAGCCCCAGCATTTT
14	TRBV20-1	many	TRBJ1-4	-	CSARAGGQVEKLFF	TGCAGTGCTAGAGCCGGGGGCCAAGTTGAAAAACTGTTTTTT
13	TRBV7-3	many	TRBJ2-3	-	CASSPHRGDTQYF	TGTGCCAGCAGCCCTCATCGGGGGGATACGCAGTATTTT
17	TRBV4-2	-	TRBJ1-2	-	CASSQVVTGRANYGYTF	TGTGCCAGCAGCCAAGTAGTTACAGGCCGCGCTAACTATGGCTACACCTTC
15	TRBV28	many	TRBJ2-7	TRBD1	CASSLKTGWRYEQYF	TGTGCCAGCAGTTTAAAGACAGGGTGGCGCTACGAGCAGTACTTC
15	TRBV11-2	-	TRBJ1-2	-	CASSPEVGGRVGYTF	TGTGCCAGCAGCCCGGAGGTTGGGGGGCGGGTCGGCTACACCTTC
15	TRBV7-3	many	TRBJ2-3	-	CASSLTSMDTDTQYF	TGTGCCAGCAGCTTAACGTCAATGGACACAGATACGCAGTATTTT
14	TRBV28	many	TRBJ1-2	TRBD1	CASRTDRGRSGYTF	TGTGCCAGCAGGACCGACAGGGGTCGGAGCGGCTACACCTTC
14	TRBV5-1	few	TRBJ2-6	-	CASSPPVGANVLTF	TGCGCCAGCAGCCCCCCAGTCGGGGCCAACGTCCTGACTTTC
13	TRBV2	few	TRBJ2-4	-	CASSESTYSIQYF	TGTGCCAGCAGTGAAAGCACATATAGCATTCAGTACTTC
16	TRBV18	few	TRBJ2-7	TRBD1	CASSRSPGTGAYEQYF	TGTGCCAGCTCACGTAGCCCCGGGACAGGGGCCTACGAGCAGTACTTC
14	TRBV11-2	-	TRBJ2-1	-	CASSPRLGGNEQFF	TGTGCCAGCAGCCCCCGTCTAGGGGGCAATGAGCAGTTCTTC
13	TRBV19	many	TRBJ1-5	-	CASSRAANQPQHF	TGTGCCAGTAGTAGGGCAGCTAATCAGCCCCAGCATTTT
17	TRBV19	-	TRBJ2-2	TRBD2	CASSRLAGGHNTGELFF	TGTGCCAGTAGTAGACTAGCGGGAGGTCATAACACCGGGGAGCTGTTTTTT
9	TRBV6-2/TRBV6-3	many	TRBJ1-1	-	CASGREAFF	TGTGCCAGCGGTCGGGAAGCTTTCTTT
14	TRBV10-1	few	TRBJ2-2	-	CASSESGGPGELFF	TGCGCCAGCAGTGAATCTGGAGGGCCCGGGGAGCTGTTTTTT
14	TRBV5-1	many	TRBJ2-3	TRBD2	CASNSAGEGDTQYF	TGCGCCAGCAATTCTGCGGGAGAAGGAGATACGCAGTATTTT
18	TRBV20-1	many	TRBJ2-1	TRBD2	CSAKGTIRASGRYNEQFF	TGCAGTGCTAAAGGAACTATCCGGGCTAGCGGGAGATACAATGAGCAGTTCTTC
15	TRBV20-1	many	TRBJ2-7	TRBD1	CSALPRGLGRYEQYF	TGCAGTGCTCTCCCGAGGGGGCTAGGGAGATACGAGCAGTACTTC
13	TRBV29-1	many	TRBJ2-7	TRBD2	CSVGLAGGVEQYF	TGCAGCGTCGGACTAGCGGGAGGAGTTGAGCAGTACTTC
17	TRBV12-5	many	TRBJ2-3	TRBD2	CASGLVLGSGNTDTQYF	TGTGCTAGTGGTTTGGTACTGGGTAGCGGGAACACAGATACGCAGTATTTT
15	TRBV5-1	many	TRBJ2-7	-	CASCSRRGQNYEQYF	TGCGCCAGCTGCTCGCGGAGGGGACAGAACTACGAGCAGTACTTC
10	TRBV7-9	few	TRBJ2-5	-	CASGGAAQYF	TGTGCCAGCGGAGGGGCGGCCCAGTACTTC
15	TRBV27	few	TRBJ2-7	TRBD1	CASSAMGQGTHEQYF	TGTGCCAGCAGCGCGATGGGACAGGGGACCCACGAGCAGTACTTC
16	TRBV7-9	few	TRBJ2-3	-	CASTRDGVASTDTQYF	TGTGCCAGCACCCGGGACGGGGTCGCTAGCACAGATACGCAGTATTTT
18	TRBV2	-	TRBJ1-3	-	CASSLNGGADYSGNTIYF	TGTGCCAGCAGTTTGAATGGGGGGGCTGATTACTCTGGAAACACCATATATTTT
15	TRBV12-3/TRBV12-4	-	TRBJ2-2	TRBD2	CASSRGTSGFGELFF	TGTGCCAGCAGTCGCGGGACTAGCGGGTTCGGGGAGCTGTTTTTT
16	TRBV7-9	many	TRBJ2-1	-	CASSDNLAVGNNEQFF	TGTGCCAGCAGCGATAATCTAGCAGTCGGCAACAATGAGCAGTTCTTC
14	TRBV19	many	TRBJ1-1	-	CASSIQGMNTEAFF	TGTGCCAGTAGTATTCAGGGGATGAACACTGAAGCTTTCTTT
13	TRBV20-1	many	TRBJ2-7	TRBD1	CSARRTGVYEQYF	TGCAGTGCTAGAAGGACAGGAGTATACGAGCAGTACTTC